A single sample gave rise to the 2 T cell receptor beta chains below, sequenced in a study of T-cell memory formation after mild COVID-19. From the 5' RACE reads, TCRdb called clonotypes with MiXCR, one entry per CDR3 protein. The repertoire holds 85,000 to 130,000 distinct CDR3 sequences, with about an eighth as singletons. The sample was PBMCs or a T cell subset sorted from them (not recorded which). These receptors were taken from an adult woman who had mild COVID-19 (a few samples of this study predate the infection). Cell type and time point are not known.

This clonotype was detected only a few times. The chain is built from TRBV6-5 and TRBJ2-3; D is possibly TRBD2 (5 bases). This CDR3 contains 14 residues. The germline V gene encodes CDR1 MNHEY and CDR2 SVGAGI. Trimming took off 4 bases at V and 4 bases at J, with 12 bases between the two ends. The CDR3 sequence is CASSSPSRPDTQYF. The CDR3 DNA sequence: TGTGCCAGCAGTTCTCCTAGCCGCCCAGATACGCAGTATTTT.

Details on this clonotype: A much larger clone differs by one base, so this may be a read error. The chain uses TRBV12-3 or TRBV12-4 and TRBJ1-5; D is unresolved. The V and J ends lost 10 bases and 3 bases respectively, with 10 bases between them. The CDR3 length is 12 residues. CDR3 residues: CATYDLNQPQHF. CDR3 DNA: TGTGCCACATACGACCTCAATCAGCCCCAGCATTTT.